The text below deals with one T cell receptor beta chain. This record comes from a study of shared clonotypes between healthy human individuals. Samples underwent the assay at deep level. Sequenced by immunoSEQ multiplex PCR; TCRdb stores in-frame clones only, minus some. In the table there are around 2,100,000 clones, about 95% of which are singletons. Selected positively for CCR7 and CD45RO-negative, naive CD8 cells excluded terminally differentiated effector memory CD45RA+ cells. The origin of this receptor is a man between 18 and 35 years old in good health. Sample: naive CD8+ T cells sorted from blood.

The chain's CDR3 is CASRPVGRGIADTQYF. The CDR3 DNA sequence: TGCGCCAGCAGGCCTGTGGGCAGGGGGATAGCAGATACGCAGTATTTT. V gene TRBV5-1 combines with J gene TRBJ2-3, with TRBD1 matching over 7 bases. Losses at the gene ends were 5 bases for V and 4 bases for J; bases not matched to a gene: 13. The CDR3 loop spans 16 amino acids. Germline lookup yields CDR1 SGHRS and CDR2 YFSETQ.